The rows below give T cell receptor beta chains drawn from one sample of a study of T cells in tumors after PD-1 blockade. Assay: immunoSEQ multiplex PCR; the TCRdb copy retains only in-frame clones and omits some. The sample lists approximately 48,000 clones; roughly 80% were seen once. The source was PBMCs, collected before anti-PD-1 treatment. These receptors originate from a human donor with basal cell carcinoma. Each CDR3 is given with its conserved first and last residue. The D gene is left open where the match is weak. Size values are once, few and many counts, or a class for expanded clones, and some rows have none.

d_gene	v_gene	j_gene	abundance	CDR3nt	CDR3aa
-	TRBV2	TRBJ1-2	-	TGTGCCAGCTCCATATCGACAGCGAACTATGGCTACACCTTC	CASSISTANYGYTF
TRBD2	TRBV10-1	TRBJ2-3	few	TGCGCCAGCAGTGAGTCGTTACTAGCGGGGGGAAGGGACACAGATACGCAGTATTTT	CASSESLLAGGRDTDTQYF
TRBD2	TRBV5-3	TRBJ2-3	-	TGTGCCAGAAGATCCCCTAGCGGGGGTCATGCAGATACGCAGTATTTT	CARRSPSGGHADTQYF
TRBD2	TRBV7-8	TRBJ2-5	-	TGTGCCAGCAGCTTAGAACGGCTAGCGGGTCTGGCCCAGTACTTC	CASSLERLAGLAQYF
TRBD1	TRBV6-5	TRBJ1-1	-	TGTGCCAGCAGCATAGGGACAGGGCCGGGGGAAGCTTTCTTT	CASSIGTGPGEAFF
-	TRBV3-1/TRBV3-2	TRBJ1-3	few	TGTGCCAGCAGCCAAACGGACTCTGGAAACACCATATATTTT	CASSQTDSGNTIYF
-	TRBV28	TRBJ1-2	-	TGTGCCAGCACCCTAAACCCCCAGGGGCACTATGGCTACACCTTC	CASTLNPQGHYGYTF
-	TRBV28	TRBJ2-7	-	TGTGCCAGCAGTTCCCCTCGGGGCTACGAGCAGTACTTC	CASSSPRGYEQYF
TRBD2	TRBV2	TRBJ2-5	-	TGTGCCAGCAGCGGGGGGACTAGCGGTCAAGAGACCCAGTACTTC	CASSGGTSGQETQYF
-	TRBV19	TRBJ2-7	-	TGTGCCAGTAGCCCGTATGGGGGGACACACTACGAGCAGTACTTC	CASSPYGGTHYEQYF
TRBD1	TRBV7-8	TRBJ2-7	-	TGTGCCAGCAGCCTCCGACAGGGGCACGAGCAGTACTTC	CASSLRQGHEQYF
-	TRBV19	TRBJ2-7	-	TGTGCCAGTAGTAACAGGGTAGCCTCCTACGAGCAGTACTTC	CASSNRVASYEQYF
TRBD1	TRBV2	TRBJ1-6	-	TGTGCCAGCAGTCAAACCCAGGGGGGAAATTCACCCCTCCACTTT	CASSQTQGGNSPLHF
TRBD1	TRBV6-6	TRBJ2-7	-	TGTGCCAGCAGTCTTCAGATTTGGACAGGTCCCTCCTACGAGCAGTACTTC	CASSLQIWTGPSYEQYF
-	TRBV23-1	TRBJ2-5	once	TGCGCCAGCATTCATAAAACAGGGTCGGAGACCCAGTACTTC	CASIHKTGSETQYF
-	TRBV27	TRBJ2-2	-	TGTGCCAGCAGTTTAGAACAGGGCTTCGGCGGGGAGCTGTTTTTT	CASSLEQGFGGELFF
-	TRBV21-1	TRBJ1-3	-	TGTGCCAGCAGTATCCTTCTCCTTACTGCCCTCTCTGGAAACACCATATATTTT	CASSILLLTALSGNTIYF
-	TRBV6-6	TRBJ2-1	-	TGTGCCAGCAGTTATTTGGGGGGCCGTGGCAATGAGCAGTTCTTC	CASSYLGGRGNEQFF
-	TRBV5-1	TRBJ2-2	few	TGCGCCAGCAGCTCGAAGGGGTTGGGCACCGGGGAGCTGTTTTTT	CASSSKGLGTGELFF
-	TRBV7-2	TRBJ2-7	once	TGTGCCAGCAGCTTAGACGGGGCGGGGTTATACGAGCAGTACTTC	CASSLDGAGLYEQYF
-	TRBV30	TRBJ2-7	-	TGTGCCTGGAGTACCGGCTTCAGTACTTACGAGCAGTACTTC	CAWSTGFSTYEQYF
-	TRBV18	TRBJ1-5	-	TGTGCCAGCTCACCCTCGCAGGGCCTTAGGAATCAGCCCCAGCATTTT	CASSPSQGLRNQPQHF
TRBD2	TRBV7-2	TRBJ2-5	few	TGTGCCAGCAGCCACGGACTAGCGGGGGTTCAAGAGACCCAGTACTTC	CASSHGLAGVQETQYF
-	TRBV5-1	TRBJ1-2	-	TGCGCCAGCAGCTTGGTTGAGGGGCAGGGGCCCTATGGCTACACCTTC	CASSLVEGQGPYGYTF
TRBD2	TRBV10-2	TRBJ2-1	-	TGCGCCAGCAGTGAGTCGATAGGGACTAGGGACAATGAGCAGTTCTTC	CASSESIGTRDNEQFF
TRBD1	TRBV5-6	TRBJ1-6	-	TGTGCCAGCAGCTTGGGGGACAGGTATAATTCACCCCTCCACTTT	CASSLGDRYNSPLHF
-	TRBV18	TRBJ1-1	-	TGTGCCAGCTCACCACTCTTACCGGGATACAACACTGAAGCTTTCTTT	CASSPLLPGYNTEAFF
TRBD1	TRBV6-6	TRBJ2-7	few	TGTGCCAGCAGTTACTCGAAAGACAGGGGGCTTTACGAGCAGTACTTC	CASSYSKDRGLYEQYF
-	TRBV30	TRBJ1-4	-	TGTGCCTGGAGTCTGGGCGCAGAGGGACCTAATGAAAAACTGTTTTTT	CAWSLGAEGPNEKLFF
-	TRBV5-1	TRBJ1-5	-	TGCGCCAGCAGCTTGCTGGGGGATCAGCCCCAGCATTTT	CASSLLGDQPQHF
TRBD1	TRBV19	TRBJ1-1	-	TGTGCCAGTACCATAACAGGGGGTACTGAAGCTTTCTTT	CASTITGGTEAFF
-	TRBV13	TRBJ1-6	few	TGTGCCAGCAGCTTACATAATTCACCCCTCCACTTT	CASSLHNSPLHF
TRBD1	TRBV7-6	TRBJ2-7	-	TGTGCCAGCAGCTTAGAACAGGGGCGAACCTACGAGCAGTACTTC	CASSLEQGRTYEQYF
-	TRBV7-2	TRBJ2-5	-	TGTGCCAGCAGCTTAAATAGACCCCGGGAGACCCAGTACTTC	CASSLNRPRETQYF
-	TRBV3-1/TRBV3-2	TRBJ1-6	-	TGTGCCAGCAGCCAAGATAACGATCGTTCACCCCTCCACTTT	CASSQDNDRSPLHF
-	TRBV5-1	TRBJ2-2	-	TGCGCCAGCAGCCCAGGGCGTAACACCGGGGAGCTGTTTTTT	CASSPGRNTGELFF
TRBD1	TRBV5-4	TRBJ2-6	-	TGTGCCAGCAGCTTTGGGACAGGAGGATACTCCGGGGCCAACGTCCTGACTTTC	CASSFGTGGYSGANVLTF
-	TRBV5-1	TRBJ2-3	-	TGCGCCAGCAGCTTAAACCCCGCTTCGGACAGTCATAGCACAGATACGCAGTATTTT	CASSLNPASDSHSTDTQYF
-	TRBV6-4	TRBJ2-3	-	TGTGCCAGCAGCAACTCAGGGGGCACAGATACGCAGTATTTT	CASSNSGGTDTQYF
TRBD2	TRBV13	TRBJ2-1	-	TGTGCCAGCAGCTGGATAACTAGCGGGGGGGCCGATGAGCAGTTCTTC	CASSWITSGGADEQFF
TRBD1	TRBV11-3	TRBJ2-1	once	TGTGCCAGCAGCACGCGACAGGGCCGGGGTGAGCAGTTCTTC	CASSTRQGRGEQFF
TRBD1	TRBV7-2	TRBJ1-3	-	TGTGCCAGCAGCTTGGATGCAGGGGGTTACTCTGGAAACACCATATATTTT	CASSLDAGGYSGNTIYF
-	TRBV7-8	TRBJ2-3	once	TGTGCCAGCAGCTTGGAGGGTGACACAGATACGCAGTATTTT	CASSLEGDTDTQYF